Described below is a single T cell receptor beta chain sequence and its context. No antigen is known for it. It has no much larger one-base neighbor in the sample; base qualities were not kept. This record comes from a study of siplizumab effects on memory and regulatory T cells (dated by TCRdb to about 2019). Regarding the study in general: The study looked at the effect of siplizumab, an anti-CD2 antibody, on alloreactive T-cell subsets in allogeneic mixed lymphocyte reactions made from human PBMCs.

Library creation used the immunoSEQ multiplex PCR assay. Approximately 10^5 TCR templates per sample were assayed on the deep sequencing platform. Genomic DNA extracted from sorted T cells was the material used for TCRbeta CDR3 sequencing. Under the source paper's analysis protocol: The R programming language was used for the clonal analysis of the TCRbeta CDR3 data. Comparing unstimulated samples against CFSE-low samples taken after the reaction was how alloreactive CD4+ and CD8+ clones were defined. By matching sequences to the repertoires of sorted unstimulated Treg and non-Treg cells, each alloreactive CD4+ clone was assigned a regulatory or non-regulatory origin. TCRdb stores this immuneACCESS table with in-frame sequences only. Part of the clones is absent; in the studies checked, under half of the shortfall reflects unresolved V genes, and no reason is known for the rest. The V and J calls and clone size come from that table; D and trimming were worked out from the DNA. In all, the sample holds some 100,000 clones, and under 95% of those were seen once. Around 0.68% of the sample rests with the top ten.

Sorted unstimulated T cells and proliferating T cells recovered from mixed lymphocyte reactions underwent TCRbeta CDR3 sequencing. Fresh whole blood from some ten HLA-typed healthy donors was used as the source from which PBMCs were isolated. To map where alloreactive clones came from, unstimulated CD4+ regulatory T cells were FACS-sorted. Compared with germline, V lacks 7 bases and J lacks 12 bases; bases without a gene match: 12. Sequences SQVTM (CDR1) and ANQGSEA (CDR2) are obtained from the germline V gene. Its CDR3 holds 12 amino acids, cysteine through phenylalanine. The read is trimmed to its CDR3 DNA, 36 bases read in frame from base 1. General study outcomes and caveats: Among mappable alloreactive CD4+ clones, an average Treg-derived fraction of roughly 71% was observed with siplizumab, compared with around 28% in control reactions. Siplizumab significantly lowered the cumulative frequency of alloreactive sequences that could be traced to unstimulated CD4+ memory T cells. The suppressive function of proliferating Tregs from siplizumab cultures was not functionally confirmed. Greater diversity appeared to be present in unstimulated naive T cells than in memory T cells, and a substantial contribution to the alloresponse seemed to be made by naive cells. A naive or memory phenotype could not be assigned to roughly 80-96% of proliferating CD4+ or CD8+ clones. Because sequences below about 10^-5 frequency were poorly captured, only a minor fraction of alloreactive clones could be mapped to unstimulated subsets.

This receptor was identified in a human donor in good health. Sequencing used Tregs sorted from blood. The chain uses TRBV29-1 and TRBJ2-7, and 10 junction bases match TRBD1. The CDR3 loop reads CSDPGQGRFGYF. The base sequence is TGCAGCGATCCGGGACAGGGGCGCTTTGGGTACTTC.